This T cell receptor beta chain was identified in a study of blood T cell repertoires in COVID-19 (TCRdb year 2020). For the wider study: Samples from collaborators originated in the United States, Italy and Spain and spanned both the acute and convalescent phases of COVID-19. The prospective study material was composed of cDNA or gDNA derived from T cells, B-cell-depleted T cells, or PBMCs. The repertoires were made available in a free public database intended to serve as a resource for research on the immune response to SARS-CoV-2. The samples were drawn from the first 160 participants of the ongoing ImmuneRACE study and from 1,254 subjects provided by 6 global collaborators. Where HLA class I and class II types were available, the types were taken from metadata supplied by the sample provider, not from assay-based typing. Deeply sampled blood TCRbeta repertoires from subjects exposed to, actively infected with, or recovered from COVID-19 were included in the dataset. Nearly every sample came with metadata listing a de-identified subject ID, COVID-19 status, age in years and sex. What the study reported, not specific to this receptor: The quantity of clinical and demographic metadata differed by source and by participant and was supplied without curation.

TCRbeta CDR3 regions were amplified from genomic DNA using the immunoSEQ Assay, a bias-controlled multiplex PCR. Under the source paper's analysis protocol: Within the assay, amplification of reference gene primers was used to estimate how many nucleated cells each sample contained. To quantify the absolute abundance of each unique TCRbeta CDR3 rearrangement, sequence reads were collapsed and filtered. For each sample, productive Simpson clonality was calculated as the square root of Simpson's diversity index across productive rearrangements. The immuneACCESS repertoire file appears here via TCRdb, limited to in-frame rearrangements. These files lack a portion of the clones; in checked studies, under half of the deficit traces to unresolved V genes, and the cause of the others is not known. For V, J and clone size, that table is used; D and trimming come from the DNA. The table for this sample lists about 150,000 clones; 85% to 90% of them were counted only once. The ten largest clones add up to about an eighth of the sample.

At one collaborating source in Seattle, patients were enrolled during active infection and were followed longitudinally through the course of disease. Collaborating institutions collected whole blood in K2EDTA tubes following their own protocols. For TCRbeta analysis, collaborator samples were shipped as frozen whole blood, as isolated PBMCs, or as DNA extracted from either sample type. The germline V gene encodes CDR1 SGHTA and CDR2 FQGNSA. The germline V and J ends show losses of 7 bases and 4 bases respectively, and no gene match explains 10 bases of the junction. The CDR3, cysteine through phenylalanine, is 15 amino acids long. The retained sequence is limited to the CDR3, 45 bases, with the frame set at the first base. Comment on this clone: The antigen it recognizes is unknown. Base qualities are not provided; no much larger clone lies one nucleotide away.

The TCR originated in a man younger than 30 with COVID-19, enrolled during active disease. This chain is built from TRBV7-2 and TRBJ2-1; TRBD1 aligns with 7 central bases. Specimen: peripheral blood. The CDR3 region has the sequence CASTYLQGKYNEQFF. The sequenced DNA: TGTGCCAGCACCTATTTACAGGGGAAGTACAATGAGCAGTTCTTC.